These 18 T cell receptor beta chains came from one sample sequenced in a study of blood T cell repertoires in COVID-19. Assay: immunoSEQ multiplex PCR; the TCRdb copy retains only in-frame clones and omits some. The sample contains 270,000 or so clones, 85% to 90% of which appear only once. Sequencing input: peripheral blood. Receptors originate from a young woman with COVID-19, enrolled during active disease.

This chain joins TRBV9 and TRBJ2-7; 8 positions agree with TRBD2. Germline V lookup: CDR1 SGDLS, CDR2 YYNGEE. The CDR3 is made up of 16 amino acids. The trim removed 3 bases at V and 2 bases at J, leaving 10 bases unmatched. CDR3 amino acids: CASSAGGQGPAYEQYF. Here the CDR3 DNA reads TGTGCCAGCAGCGCGGGAGGGCAGGGGCCCGCCTACGAGCAGTACTTC.

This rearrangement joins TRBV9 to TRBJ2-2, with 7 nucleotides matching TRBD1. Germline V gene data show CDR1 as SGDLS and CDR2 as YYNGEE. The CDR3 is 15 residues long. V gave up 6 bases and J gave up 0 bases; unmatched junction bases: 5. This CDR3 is CASNDRATNTGELFF. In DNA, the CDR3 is TGTGCCAGCAATGACAGGGCCACGAACACCGGGGAGCTGTTTTTT.

The CDR3 region has the DNA TGCGCCAGCAGCCAAGAGGGACTAGGATCCGGGGAGCTGTTTTTT. This encodes CASSQEGLGSGELFF. V gene TRBV4-1 combines with J gene TRBJ2-2; 8 positions agree with TRBD2. Per the germline V gene, CDR1 is MGHRA and CDR2 is YSYEKL. V trimming: 0 bases; J trimming: 6 bases; junction bases outside the gene matches: 3. The length of the CDR3 is 15 residues.

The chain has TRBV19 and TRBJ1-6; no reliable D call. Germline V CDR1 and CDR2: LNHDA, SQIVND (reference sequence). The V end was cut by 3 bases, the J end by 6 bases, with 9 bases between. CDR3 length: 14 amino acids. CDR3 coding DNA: TGTGCCAGTAGTATTAGCCCCGTTAATTCACCCCTCCACTTT. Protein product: CASSISPVNSPLHF.

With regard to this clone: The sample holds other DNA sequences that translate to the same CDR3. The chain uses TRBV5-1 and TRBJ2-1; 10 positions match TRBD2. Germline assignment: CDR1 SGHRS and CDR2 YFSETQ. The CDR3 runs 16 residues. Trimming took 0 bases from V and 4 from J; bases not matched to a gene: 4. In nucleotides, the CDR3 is TGCGCCAGCAGCTTGGCGGCTAGCGGGGGTTACAATGAGCAGTTCTTC. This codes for CASSLAASGGYNEQFF.

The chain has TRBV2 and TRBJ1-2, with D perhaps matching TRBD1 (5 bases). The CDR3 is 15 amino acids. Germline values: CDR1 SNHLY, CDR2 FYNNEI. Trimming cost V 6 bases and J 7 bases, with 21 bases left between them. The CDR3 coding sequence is TGTGCCAGCAGAATACCATACGACAGTGCCATTGGCTACACCTTC. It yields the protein CASRIPYDSAIGYTF.

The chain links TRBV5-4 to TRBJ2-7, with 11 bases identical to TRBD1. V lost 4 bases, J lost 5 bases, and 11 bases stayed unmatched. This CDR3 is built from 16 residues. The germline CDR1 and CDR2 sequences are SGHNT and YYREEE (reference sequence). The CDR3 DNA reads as TGTGCCAGCAGCCCAAGCCCCGGGACAGGGGGTCACGAGCAGTACTTC. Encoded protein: CASSPSPGTGGHEQYF.

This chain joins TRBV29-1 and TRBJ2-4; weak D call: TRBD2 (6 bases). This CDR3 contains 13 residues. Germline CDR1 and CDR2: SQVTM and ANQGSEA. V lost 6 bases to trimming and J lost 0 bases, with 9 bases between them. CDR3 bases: TGCAGCGTCGGAGGGCTAGCCAAAAACATTCAGTACTTC. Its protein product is CSVGGLAKNIQYF. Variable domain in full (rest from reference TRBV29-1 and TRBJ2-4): SAVISQKPSRDICQRGTSLTIQCQVDSQVTMMFWYRQQPGQSLTLIATANQGSEATYESGFVIDKFPISRPNLTFSTLTVSNMSPEDSSIYLCSVGGLAKNIQYFGAGTRLSVL.

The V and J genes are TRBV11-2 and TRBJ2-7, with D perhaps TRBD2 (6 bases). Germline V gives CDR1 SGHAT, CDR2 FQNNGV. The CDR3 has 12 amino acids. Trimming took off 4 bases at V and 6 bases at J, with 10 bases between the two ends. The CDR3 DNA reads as TGTGCCAGCAGCTACCTCGGGGGCGAGCAGTACTTC. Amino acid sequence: CASSYLGGEQYF.

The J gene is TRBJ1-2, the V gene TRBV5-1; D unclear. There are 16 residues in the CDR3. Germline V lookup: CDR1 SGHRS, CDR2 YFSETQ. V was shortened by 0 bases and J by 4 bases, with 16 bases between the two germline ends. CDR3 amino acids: CASSLAWEGGAYGYTF. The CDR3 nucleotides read TGCGCCAGCAGCTTGGCCTGGGAGGGAGGAGCCTATGGCTACACCTTC.

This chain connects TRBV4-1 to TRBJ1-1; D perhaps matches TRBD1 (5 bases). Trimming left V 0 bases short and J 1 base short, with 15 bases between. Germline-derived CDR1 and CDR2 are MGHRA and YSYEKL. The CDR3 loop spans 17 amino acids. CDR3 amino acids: CASSQERRALKNTEAFF. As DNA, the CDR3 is TGCGCCAGCAGCCAAGAGCGCAGGGCCCTGAAGAACACTGAAGCTTTCTTT.

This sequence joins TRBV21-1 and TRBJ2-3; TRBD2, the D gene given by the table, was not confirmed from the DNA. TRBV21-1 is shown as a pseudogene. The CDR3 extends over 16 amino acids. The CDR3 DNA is TGTGCCAGCATAAGACTAGCGGGGCATAACACAGATACGCAGTATTTT. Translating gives CASIRLAGHNTDTQYF.

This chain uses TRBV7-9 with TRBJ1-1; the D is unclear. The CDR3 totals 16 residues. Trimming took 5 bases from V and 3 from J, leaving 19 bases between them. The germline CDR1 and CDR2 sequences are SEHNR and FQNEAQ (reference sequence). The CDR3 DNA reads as TGTGCCAGCAGCATCTTAACGGGTGGGTCGCACACTGAAGCTTTCTTT. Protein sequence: CASSILTGGSHTEAFF.

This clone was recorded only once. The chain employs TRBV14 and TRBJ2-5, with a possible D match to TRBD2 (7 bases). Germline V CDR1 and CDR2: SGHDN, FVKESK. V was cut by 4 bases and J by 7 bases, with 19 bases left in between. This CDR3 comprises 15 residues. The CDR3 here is CASSPLSGGGRTQYF. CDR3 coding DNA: TGTGCCAGCAGCCCGCTATCGGGCGGGGGCCGGACCCAGTACTTC.

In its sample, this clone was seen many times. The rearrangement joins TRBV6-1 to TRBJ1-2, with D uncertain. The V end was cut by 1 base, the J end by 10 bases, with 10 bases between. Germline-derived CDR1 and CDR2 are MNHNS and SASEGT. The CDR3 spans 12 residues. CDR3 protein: CASSEVWGDYTF. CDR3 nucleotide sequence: TGTGCCAGCAGTGAAGTATGGGGAGACTACACCTTC.

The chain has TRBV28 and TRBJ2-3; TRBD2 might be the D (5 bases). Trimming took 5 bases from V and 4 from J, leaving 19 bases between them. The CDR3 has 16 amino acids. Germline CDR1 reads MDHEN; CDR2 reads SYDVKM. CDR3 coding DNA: TGTGCCAGCAGTCTCCCAGACCGGGCGGAGGCAGATACGCAGTATTTT. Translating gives CASSLPDRAEADTQYF.

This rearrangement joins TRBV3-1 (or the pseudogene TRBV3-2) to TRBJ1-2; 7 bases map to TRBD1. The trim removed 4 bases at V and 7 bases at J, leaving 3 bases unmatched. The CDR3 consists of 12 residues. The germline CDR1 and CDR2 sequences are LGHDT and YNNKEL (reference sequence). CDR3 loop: CASSPQGGGYTF. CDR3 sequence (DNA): TGTGCCAGCAGCCCTCAGGGGGGTGGCTACACCTTC.

CDR3 coding DNA: TGTGCCACCAGCAGAGGCGGGGGAACCTACGAGCAGTACTTC. This gives the protein CATSRGGGTYEQYF. The gene calls are TRBV15 and TRBJ2-7, with 7 bases identical to TRBD2. Per germline, CDR1 LNHNV and CDR2 YYDKDF (reference sequence). The V and J ends lost 1 base and 2 bases, in that order; junction bases with no gene match: 2. The CDR3 totals 14 residues.